This TCR beta chain was identified during a study of PD-1 blockade in classical Hodgkin lymphoma (TCRdb year 2020). In the study overall: Nivolumab dosing was 3 mg/kg intravenously every 2 weeks, continuing until either disease progression or unacceptable toxicity. The study used CyTOF and TCR beta sequencing to define a peripheral blood immune signature of response to PD-1 blockade in classical Hodgkin lymphoma.

The sample's time point label, in plain terms: cycle 4 day 1 (C4D1), after more than 5 weeks of nivolumab. Every trial patient had relapsed after autologous stem cell transplantation, and cohorts A, B and C differed in prior brentuximab vedotin exposure. The trial cohort comprised some 60 patients with relapsed/refractory classical Hodgkin lymphoma whose best overall responses were complete response, partial response or progressive disease. Single-agent nivolumab was administered to trial patients in the multi-cohort phase II CheckMate 205 trial. Best overall response was determined by an independent review committee according to the 2007 International Working Group response criteria. Trial PBMCs were obtained immediately prior to nivolumab initiation (C1D1) and on therapy at cycle 2 day 1 and cycle 4 day 1. Peripheral blood was collected in 8 mL Vacutainer Cell Preparation Tubes, from which PBMCs were isolated by centrifugation and then cryopreserved.

The Qiagen DNeasy kit was used to extract genomic DNA both from unsorted PBMCs and from the negatively selected CD4+ and CD8+ fractions. TCR beta CDR3 regions were amplified by immunoSEQ multiplex PCR using primers annealing to V and J segments. A synthetic immune receptor repertoire was used to minimize amplification bias, and any remaining bias was removed computationally after sequencing. As for the authors' bioinformatics: Custom Python scripts were used to quantify repertoire diversity as the Shannon entropy index. Unsorted, CD4+ and CD8+ repertoires were examined separately, except in combined analyses, for which CD4+ and CD8+ sequences were merged in silico. A clone counted as expanded when the clone's frequency after treatment rose at least 2-fold relative to C1D1, and clones undetected at baseline were given a pseudocount of 0.5. Singleton clones were defined as clones with 0 or 1 copy at C1D1, and non-singleton clones were defined as clones with 2 or more copies. By matching protein sequences in sorted samples from the same patient, clones expanded in unsorted samples were annotated as CD4+, CD8+ or unknown. Diversity changes from C1D1 to C4D1 were tested in paired samples using Wilcoxon tests. What TCRdb holds here is the immuneACCESS table cut down to in-frame rearrangements. Part of the clones is not present; checked against another copy, under half of the missing clones reflect an unresolved V gene, and the others are unexplained. V and J calls and clone size are copied from that table; D and trimming were computed from the DNA. The sample profile shows about 50,000 clones; approximately 76% of them were found once. The top ten clones comprise about an eighth of the sample.

General findings and caveats noted by the study authors: By C4D1, a significant rise was seen in CD4+ TCR diversity but not in CD8+ TCR diversity (p=0.0027 vs p=0.16), and the rise was most apparent among complete responders (p=0.02). Trial patients achieving complete response had baseline diversity similar to newly diagnosed patients, whereas partial responders and progressors had significantly lower diversity. Patients starting nivolumab less than 1 year after ASCT had lower diversity and were excluded from later analyses to avoid confounding by immune reconstitution. The study was restricted to a single clinical trial cohort, and the causes of repertoire differences, possibly disease activity or prior therapy, were left undefined. Newly diagnosed patients were reported to have lower baseline TCR diversity than healthy donors, and relapsed/refractory patients were reported to have lower baseline TCR diversity still.

To note about this clone: Its antigen target is currently unknown. Base qualities are missing; no much larger clone stands one base away.

Based on the germline V gene, the CDR1 and CDR2 sequences are MGHRA and YSYEKL. Ends trimmed: V by 4 bases, J by 3 bases; bases unmatched to a gene: 6. The CDR3 holds 15 amino acids from the cysteine to the phenylalanine. CDR3 DNA is the only sequence kept; it has 45 bases, read in frame from the first base. The clonotype was recovered from a human donor with classical Hodgkin lymphoma. The material was peripheral blood mononuclear cells (PBMCs), obtained before the fourth cycle of nivolumab. The sequence links TRBV4-1 to TRBJ2-7; 10 bases in between match TRBD1. The nucleotide sequence is given as TGCGCCAGCAGCCTGTCGGGACAGGGGTTCTACGAGCAGTACTTC. It translates to CASSLSGQGFYEQYF.